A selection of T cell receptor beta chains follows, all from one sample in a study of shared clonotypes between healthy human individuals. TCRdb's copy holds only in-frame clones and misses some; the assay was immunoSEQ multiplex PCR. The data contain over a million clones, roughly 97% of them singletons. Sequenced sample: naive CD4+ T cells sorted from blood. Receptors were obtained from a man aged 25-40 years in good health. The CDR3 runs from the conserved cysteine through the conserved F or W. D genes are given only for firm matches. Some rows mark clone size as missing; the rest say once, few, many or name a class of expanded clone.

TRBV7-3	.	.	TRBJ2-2	TGTGCCAGCAGCCCAAGGGGGAATACCGGGGAGCTGTTTTTT	CASSPRGNTGELFF
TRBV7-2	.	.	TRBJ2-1	TGTGCCAGCAGCTCAGCGACAGGTCGGCATGAGCAGTTCTTC	CASSSATGRHEQFF
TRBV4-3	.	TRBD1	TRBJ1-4	TGCGCCAGCAGCGTCCATCCCGGGACAGGGGGCCGAGGTAATGAAAAACTGTTTTTT	CASSVHPGTGGRGNEKLFF
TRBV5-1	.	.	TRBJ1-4	TGCGCCAGCAGCCCTAGCGGAGCTGGCGGTGAAAAACTGTTTTTT	CASSPSGAGGEKLFF
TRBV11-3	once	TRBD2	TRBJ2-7	TGTGCCAGCAGCTGGCAGGGCCCCCAGCGGGGGTACGAGCAGTACTTC	CASSWQGPQRGYEQYF
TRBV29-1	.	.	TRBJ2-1	TGCAGCGTACCCACTACCCGGGGGGCAGCTTCTAGATCCTACAATGAGCAGTTCTTC	CSVPTTRGAASRSYNEQFF
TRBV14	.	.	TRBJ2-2	TGTGCCAGCAGCCAAGATTCGAACACCGGGGAGCTGTTTTTT	CASSQDSNTGELFF
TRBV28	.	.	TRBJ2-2	TGTGCCAGCAGTTTCCCGTATGAAAAGCGGAACACCGGGGAGCTGTTTTTT	CASSFPYEKRNTGELFF
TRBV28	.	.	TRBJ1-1	TGTGCCAGCCGGGGGGCCTCCACTGAAGCTTTCTTT	CASRGASTEAFF
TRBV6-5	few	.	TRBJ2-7	TGTGCCAGCAGTACGCCAAGCTACGAGCAGTACTTC	CASSTPSYEQYF
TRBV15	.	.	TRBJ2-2	TGTGCCACCAGCACCGGGACCGCTCCCACCGGGGAGCTGTTTTTT	CATSTGTAPTGELFF
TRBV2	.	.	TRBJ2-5	TGTGCCAGCAGTTCATCCGGGACACAACAAGAGACCCAGTACTTC	CASSSSGTQQETQYF
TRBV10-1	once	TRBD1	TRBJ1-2	TGCGCCAGCAACCAGGACAGGGACCGGGGAGCTAACTATGGCTACACCTTC	CASNQDRDRGANYGYTF
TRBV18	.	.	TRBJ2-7	TGTGCCAGCTCACCCCCGGGGCAGGGCACCTACGAGCAGTACTTC	CASSPPGQGTYEQYF
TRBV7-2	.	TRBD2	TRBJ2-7	TGTGCCAGCAGCACCACCGGGACTAGGGGCTCCTACGAGCAGTACTTC	CASSTTGTRGSYEQYF
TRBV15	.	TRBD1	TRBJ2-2	TGTGCCACCAGCAGAGTGGGGACAGGCCGGGATGGGGAGCTGTTTTTT	CATSRVGTGRDGELFF
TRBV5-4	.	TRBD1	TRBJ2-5	TGTGCCAGCAGCGGAGGGACAGGGCGGGAGACCCAGTACTTC	CASSGGTGRETQYF
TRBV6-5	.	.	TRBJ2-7	TGTGCCAGCAGTTGGGGGCCGGCCTACGAGCAGTACTTC	CASSWGPAYEQYF
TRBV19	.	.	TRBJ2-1	TGTGCCAGTAGTCTCAACCACAGGGTAGGGGCTAATGAGCAGTTCTTC	CASSLNHRVGANEQFF
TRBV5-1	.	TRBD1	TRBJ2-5	TGCGCCAGCAGCTGGGCGCAGGGGGATCAAGAGACCCAGTACTTC	CASSWAQGDQETQYF
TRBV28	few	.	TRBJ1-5	TGTGCCAGCATCCCTGGGTATATCAATCAGCCCCAGCATTTT	CASIPGYINQPQHF
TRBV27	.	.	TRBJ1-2	TGTGCCAGCAGTCCGAGTTTAACAGGGTCGTGGGTCTACACCTTC	CASSPSLTGSWVYTF
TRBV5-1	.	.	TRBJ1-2	TGCGCCAGCAGCTTGGAAGATCCCGAGGTCGGTGGCTACACCTTC	CASSLEDPEVGGYTF
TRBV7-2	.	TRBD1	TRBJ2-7	TGTGCCAGCAGCTTAGTAGGACAGGTGTCGTACGAGCAGTACTTC	CASSLVGQVSYEQYF